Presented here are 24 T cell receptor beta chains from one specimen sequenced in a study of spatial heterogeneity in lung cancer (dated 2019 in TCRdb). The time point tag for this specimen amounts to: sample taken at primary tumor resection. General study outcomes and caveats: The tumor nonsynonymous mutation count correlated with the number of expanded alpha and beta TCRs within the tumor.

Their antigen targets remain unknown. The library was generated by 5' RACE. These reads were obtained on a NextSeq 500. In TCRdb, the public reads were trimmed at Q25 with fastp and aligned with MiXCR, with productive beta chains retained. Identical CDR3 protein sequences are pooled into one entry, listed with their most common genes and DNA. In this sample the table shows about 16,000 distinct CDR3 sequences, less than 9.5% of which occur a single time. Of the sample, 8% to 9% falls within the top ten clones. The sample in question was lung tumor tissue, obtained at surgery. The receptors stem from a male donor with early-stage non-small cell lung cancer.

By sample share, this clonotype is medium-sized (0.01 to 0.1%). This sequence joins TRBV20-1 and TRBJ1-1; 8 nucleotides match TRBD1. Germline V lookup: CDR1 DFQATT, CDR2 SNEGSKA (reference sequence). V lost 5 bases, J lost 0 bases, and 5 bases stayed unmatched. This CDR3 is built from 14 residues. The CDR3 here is CSALQGGLNTEAFF. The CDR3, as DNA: TGCAGTGCTCTACAGGGGGGCCTGAACACTGAAGCTTTCTTT.

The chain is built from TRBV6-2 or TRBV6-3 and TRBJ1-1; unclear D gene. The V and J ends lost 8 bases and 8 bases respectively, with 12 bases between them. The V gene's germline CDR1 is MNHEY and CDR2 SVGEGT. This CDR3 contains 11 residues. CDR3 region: CASGEGREAFF. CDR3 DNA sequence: TGTGCCAGCGGGGAGGGTAGAGAAGCTTTCTTT.

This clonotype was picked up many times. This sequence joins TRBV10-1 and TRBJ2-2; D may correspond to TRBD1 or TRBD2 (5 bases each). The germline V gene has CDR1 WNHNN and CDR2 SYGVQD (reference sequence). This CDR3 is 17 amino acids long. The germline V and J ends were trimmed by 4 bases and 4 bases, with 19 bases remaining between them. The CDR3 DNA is TGCGCCAGCAGTGGTCCGGTGACGGGGCCGGGCACCGGGGAGCTGTTTTTT. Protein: CASSGPVTGPGTGELFF.

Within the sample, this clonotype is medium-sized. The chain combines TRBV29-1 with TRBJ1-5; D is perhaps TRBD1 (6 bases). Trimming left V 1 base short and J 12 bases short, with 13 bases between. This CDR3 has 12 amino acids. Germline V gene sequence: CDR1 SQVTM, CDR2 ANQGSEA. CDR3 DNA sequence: TGCAGCGTTGAAGCAGGGGCCGGCAACCAGCATTTT. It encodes CSVEAGAGNQHF.

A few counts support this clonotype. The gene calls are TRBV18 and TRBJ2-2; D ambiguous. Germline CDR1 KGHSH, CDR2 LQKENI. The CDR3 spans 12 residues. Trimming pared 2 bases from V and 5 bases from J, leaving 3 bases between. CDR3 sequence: CASSPMTGELFF. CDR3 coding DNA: TGTGCCAGCTCACCAATGACCGGGGAGCTGTTTTTT.

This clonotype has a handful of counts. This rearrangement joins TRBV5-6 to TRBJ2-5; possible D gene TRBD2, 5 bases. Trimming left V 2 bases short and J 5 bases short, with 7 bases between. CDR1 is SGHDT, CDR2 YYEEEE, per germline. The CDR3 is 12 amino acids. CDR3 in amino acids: CASSFPGETQYF. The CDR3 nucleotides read TGTGCCAGCAGCTTTCCGGGGGAGACCCAGTACTTC.

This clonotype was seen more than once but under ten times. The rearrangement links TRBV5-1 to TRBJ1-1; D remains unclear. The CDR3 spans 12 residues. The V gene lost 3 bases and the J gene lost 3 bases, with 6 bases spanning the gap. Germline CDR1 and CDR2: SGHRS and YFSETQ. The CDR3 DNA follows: TGCGCCAGCAGCTCGGGGTACACTGAAGCTTTCTTT. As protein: CASSSGYTEAFF.

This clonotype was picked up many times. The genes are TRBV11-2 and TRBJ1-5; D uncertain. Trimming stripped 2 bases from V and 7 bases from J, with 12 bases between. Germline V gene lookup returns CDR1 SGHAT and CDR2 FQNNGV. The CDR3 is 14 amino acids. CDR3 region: CASSLLTREQPQHF. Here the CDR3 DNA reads TGTGCCAGCAGCTTATTAACACGGGAACAGCCCCAGCATTTT.

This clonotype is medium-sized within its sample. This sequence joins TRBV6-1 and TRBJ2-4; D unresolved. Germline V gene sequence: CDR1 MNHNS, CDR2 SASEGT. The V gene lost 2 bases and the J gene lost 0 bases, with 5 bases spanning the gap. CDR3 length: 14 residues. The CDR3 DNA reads TGTGCCAGCAGTGAACTACTAGCCAAAAACATTCAGTACTTC. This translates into CASSELLAKNIQYF.

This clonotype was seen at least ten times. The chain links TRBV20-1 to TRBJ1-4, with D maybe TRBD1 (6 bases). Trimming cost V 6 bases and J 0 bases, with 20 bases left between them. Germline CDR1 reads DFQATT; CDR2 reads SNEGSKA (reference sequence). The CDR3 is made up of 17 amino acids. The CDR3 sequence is CSAKTGGATATNEKLFF. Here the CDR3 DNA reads TGCAGTGCAAAGACAGGAGGGGCGACAGCAACTAATGAAAAACTGTTTTTT.

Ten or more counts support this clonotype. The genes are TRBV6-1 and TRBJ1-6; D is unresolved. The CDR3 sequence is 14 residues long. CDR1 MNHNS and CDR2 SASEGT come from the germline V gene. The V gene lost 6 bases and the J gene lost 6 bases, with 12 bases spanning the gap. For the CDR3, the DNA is TGTGCCAGCAGCACCGCGGCGGGTAATTCACCCCTCCACTTT. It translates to CASSTAAGNSPLHF.

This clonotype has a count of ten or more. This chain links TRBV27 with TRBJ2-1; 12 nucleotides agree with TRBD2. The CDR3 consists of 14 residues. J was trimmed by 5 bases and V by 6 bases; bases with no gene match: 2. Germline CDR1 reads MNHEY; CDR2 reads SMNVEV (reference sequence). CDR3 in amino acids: CASSRLAGDNEQFF. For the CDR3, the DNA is TGTGCCAGCAGCCGACTAGCGGGAGACAATGAGCAGTTCTTC.

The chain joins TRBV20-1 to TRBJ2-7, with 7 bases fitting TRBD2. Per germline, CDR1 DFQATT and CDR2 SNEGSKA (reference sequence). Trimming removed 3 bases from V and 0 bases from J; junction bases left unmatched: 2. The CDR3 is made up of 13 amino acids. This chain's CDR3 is CSARGGSSYEQYV. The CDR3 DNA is TGCAGTGCTAGGGGGGGGAGCTCCTACGAGCAGTACGTC.

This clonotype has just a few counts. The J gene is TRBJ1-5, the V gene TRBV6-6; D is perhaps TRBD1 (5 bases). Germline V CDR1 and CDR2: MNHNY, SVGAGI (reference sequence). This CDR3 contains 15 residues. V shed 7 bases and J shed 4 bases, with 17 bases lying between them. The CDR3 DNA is TGTGCCAGCAATGGGTGGGGGTCATCAAATCAGCCCCAGCATTTT. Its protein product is CASNGWGSSNQPQHF.

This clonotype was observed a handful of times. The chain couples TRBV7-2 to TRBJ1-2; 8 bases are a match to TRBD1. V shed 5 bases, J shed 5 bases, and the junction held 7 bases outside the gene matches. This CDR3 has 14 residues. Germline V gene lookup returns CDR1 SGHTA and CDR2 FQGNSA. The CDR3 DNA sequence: TGTGCCAGCAGCCCTCAGGGGGCGAGGTATGGCTACACCTTC. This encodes CASSPQGARYGYTF.

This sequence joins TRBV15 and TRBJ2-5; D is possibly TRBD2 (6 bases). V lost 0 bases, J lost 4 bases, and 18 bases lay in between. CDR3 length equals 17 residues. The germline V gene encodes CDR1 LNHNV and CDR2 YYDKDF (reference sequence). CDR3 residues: CATSRDSRLEGLETQYF. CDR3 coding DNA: TGTGCCACCAGCAGAGATTCCCGGTTGGAGGGGCTAGAGACCCAGTACTTC.

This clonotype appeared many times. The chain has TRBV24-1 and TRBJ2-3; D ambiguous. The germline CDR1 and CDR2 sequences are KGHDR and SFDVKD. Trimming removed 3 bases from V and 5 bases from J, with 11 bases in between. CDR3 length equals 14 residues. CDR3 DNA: TGTGCCACCAGTGATCGTCTAGTTCAAGATACGCAGTATTTT. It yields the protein CATSDRLVQDTQYF.

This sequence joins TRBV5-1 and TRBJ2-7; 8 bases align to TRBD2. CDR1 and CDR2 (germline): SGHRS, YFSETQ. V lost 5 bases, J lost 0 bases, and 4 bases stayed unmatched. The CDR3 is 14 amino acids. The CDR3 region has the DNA TGCGCCAGCAGTCCGGGGGGGGGCTCCTACGAGCAGTACGTC. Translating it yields CASSPGGGSYEQYV.

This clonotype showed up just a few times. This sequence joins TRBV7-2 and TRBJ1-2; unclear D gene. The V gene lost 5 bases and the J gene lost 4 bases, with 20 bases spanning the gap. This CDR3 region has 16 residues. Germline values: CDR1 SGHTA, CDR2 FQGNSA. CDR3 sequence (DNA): TGTGCCAGCAGCAAAATCGGAGGCAGGAGCGGCTATGGCTACACCTTC. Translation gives CASSKIGGRSGYGYTF.

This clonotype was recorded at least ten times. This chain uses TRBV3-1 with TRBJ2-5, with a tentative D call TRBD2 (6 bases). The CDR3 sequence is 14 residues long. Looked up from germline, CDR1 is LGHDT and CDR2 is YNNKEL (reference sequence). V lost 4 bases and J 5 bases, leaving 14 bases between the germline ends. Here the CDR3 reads CASSLPGTGETQYF. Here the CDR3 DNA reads TGTGCCAGCAGCCTCCCTGGGACTGGGGAGACCCAGTACTTC.

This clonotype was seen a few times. The CDR3 is CASSSDWGDSSYNEQFF. The CDR3 coding sequence is TGCGCCAGCAGCTCCGACTGGGGAGATAGCTCCTACAATGAGCAGTTCTTC. The chain recombines TRBV5-1 with TRBJ2-1; TRBD2 is a possible D gene (5 bases). V was trimmed by 3 bases and J by 0 bases, leaving 16 bases between them. CDR1 and CDR2 (germline): SGHRS, YFSETQ. The CDR3 is 17 amino acids.

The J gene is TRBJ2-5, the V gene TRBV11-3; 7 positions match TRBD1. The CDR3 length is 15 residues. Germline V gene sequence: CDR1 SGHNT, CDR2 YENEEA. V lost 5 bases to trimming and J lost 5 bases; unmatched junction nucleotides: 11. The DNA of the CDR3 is TGTGCCAGCAGCCCCGGGACAGAGGCAAGGGAGACCCAGTACTTC. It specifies CASSPGTEARETQYF.

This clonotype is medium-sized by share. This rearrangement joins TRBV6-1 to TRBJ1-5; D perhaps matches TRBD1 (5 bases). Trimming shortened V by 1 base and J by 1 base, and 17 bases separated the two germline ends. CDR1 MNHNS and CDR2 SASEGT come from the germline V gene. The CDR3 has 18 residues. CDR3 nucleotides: TGTGCCAGCAGTGAAGTTCAGGGAGGGGCTTTGAGCAATCAGCCCCAGCATTTT. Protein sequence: CASSEVQGGALSNQPQHF.

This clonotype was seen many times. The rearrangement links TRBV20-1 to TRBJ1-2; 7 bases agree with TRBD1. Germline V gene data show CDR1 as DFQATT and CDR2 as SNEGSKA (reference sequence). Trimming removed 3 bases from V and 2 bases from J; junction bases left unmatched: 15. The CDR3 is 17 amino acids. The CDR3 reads CSASRAGRGDGNYGYTF. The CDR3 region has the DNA TGCAGTGCTAGTCGTGCTGGCAGGGGGGACGGGAACTATGGCTACACCTTC.